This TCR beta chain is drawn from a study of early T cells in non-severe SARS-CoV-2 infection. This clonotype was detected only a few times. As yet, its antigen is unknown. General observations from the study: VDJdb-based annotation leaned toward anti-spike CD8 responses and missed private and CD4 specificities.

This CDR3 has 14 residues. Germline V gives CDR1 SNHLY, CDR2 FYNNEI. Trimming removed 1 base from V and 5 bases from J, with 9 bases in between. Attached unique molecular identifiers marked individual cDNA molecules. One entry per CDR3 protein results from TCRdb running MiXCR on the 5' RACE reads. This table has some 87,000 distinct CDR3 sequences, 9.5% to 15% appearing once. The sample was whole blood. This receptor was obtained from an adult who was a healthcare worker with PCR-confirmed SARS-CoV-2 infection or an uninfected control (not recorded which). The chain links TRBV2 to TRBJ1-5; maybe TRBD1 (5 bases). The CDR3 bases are TGTGCCAGCAGTGAAGAAGGAGGGGATCAGCCCCAGCATTTT. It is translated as CASSEEGGDQPQHF.